Listed below are T cell receptor beta chains from one sample, sequenced in a study of cytomegalovirus exposure and HLA in healthy donors. Generated by immunoSEQ multiplex PCR, the TCRdb table keeps only in-frame clones and is missing some. The sample holds about 130,000 clones, roughly 70% seen once. Sequencing was done on a sample of PBMCs. Every receptor here comes from a man in his fifties or sixties in good health and CMV-seropositive. The CDR3 runs from the conserved cysteine through the conserved F or W. Each record gives: V gene, D gene, J gene, clone size, CDR3 protein, CDR3 DNA. The D gene is left open where the match is weak. Size tells how often a clone was seen (once, few, many) or the class of an expanded clone, and some rows leave it out.

TRBV29-1	.	TRBJ2-1	once	CSVSSDSYNEQFF	TGCAGCGTCTCTAGCGACTCCTACAATGAGCAGTTCTTC
TRBV4-1	.	TRBJ2-3	once	CASSLIEDLASDTQYF	TGCGCCAGCAGCCTGATCGAAGACCTAGCGTCAGATACGCAGTATTTT
TRBV19	TRBD1	TRBJ1-4	.	CATGTGGSTNEKLFF	TGTGCCACAGGGACAGGGGGCTCTACTAATGAAAAACTGTTTTTT
TRBV7-8	TRBD2	TRBJ2-2	.	CASSLAVPAGGFGELFF	TGTGCCAGCAGCTTAGCGGTCCCAGCGGGAGGGTTCGGGGAGCTGTTTTTT
TRBV6-4	TRBD2	TRBJ2-1	.	CASSAGLVGPNEQFF	TGTGCCAGCAGTGCCGGACTAGTCGGTCCCAATGAGCAGTTCTTC
TRBV5-1	.	TRBJ1-1	once	CASSLGAPNTEAFF	TGCGCCAGCAGCTTAGGGGCACCGAACACTGAAGCTTTCTTT
TRBV5-1	.	TRBJ1-1	.	CASSLGWGLTEAFF	TGCGCCAGCAGCTTGGGTTGGGGGCTCACTGAAGCTTTCTTT
TRBV2	.	TRBJ2-5	.	CASSGSVGETQYF	TGTGCCAGCAGTGGGAGTGTGGGAGAGACCCAGTACTTC
TRBV19	.	TRBJ2-2	.	CASSRQGNGIGELFF	TGTGCCAGTAGTAGGCAGGGCAATGGAATCGGGGAGCTGTTTTTT
TRBV6-1	.	TRBJ1-1	once	CASSEFQGMNTEAFF	TGTGCCAGCAGTGAATTCCAGGGCATGAACACTGAAGCTTTCTTT
TRBV29-1	TRBD2	TRBJ2-1	.	CSVGTSEYNEQFF	TGCAGCGTTGGGACTAGCGAATACAATGAGCAGTTCTTC
TRBV19	.	TRBJ1-1	.	CASSTQTAMNTEAFF	TGTGCCAGTAGTACCCAGACAGCGATGAACACTGAAGCTTTCTTT
TRBV5-4	.	TRBJ2-3	.	CASSSGITDTQYF	TGTGCCAGCAGCTCCGGTATAACAGATACGCAGTATTTT
TRBV16	TRBD1	TRBJ1-1	.	CASSQSPGTGSEAFF	TGTGCCAGCAGCCAATCCCCCGGGACAGGGTCTGAAGCTTTCTTT
TRBV28	.	TRBJ2-7	.	CASSPPGYEQYF	TGTGCCAGCAGTCCCCCGGGATACGAGCAGTACTTC
TRBV2	.	TRBJ2-3	.	CASSGEHLSTDTQYF	TGTGCCAGCAGTGGAGAGCACCTCAGCACAGATACGCAGTATTTT
TRBV5-4	.	TRBJ2-1	.	CASSALSLNEQFF	TGTGCCAGCAGCGCACTGTCGCTTAATGAGCAGTTCTTC
TRBV27	TRBD1	TRBJ1-2	.	CASSDRGRDGYTF	TGTGCCAGCAGTGACAGGGGGCGCGATGGCTACACCTTC
TRBV7-9	TRBD1	TRBJ2-1	.	CASSSGTASYNEQFF	TGTGCCAGCAGCTCCGGGACAGCGAGCTACAATGAGCAGTTCTTC
TRBV5-1	TRBD1	TRBJ2-7	.	CASSLDSVWDREKSYEQYF	TGCGCCAGCAGCTTGGATAGCGTTTGGGACAGGGAAAAGAGCTACGAGCAGTACTTC
TRBV5-1	.	TRBJ1-2	.	CASSISTGDYGYTF	TGCGCCAGCAGCATCTCGACAGGCGACTATGGCTACACCTTC
TRBV7-7	.	TRBJ2-1	.	CASSPGGAVNEQFF	TGTGCTAGCAGCCCGGGGGGCGCTGTGAATGAGCAGTTCTTC
TRBV19	.	TRBJ1-1	.	CASSLRSSNTEAFF	TGTGCCAGTAGTCTAAGGAGCTCGAACACTGAAGCTTTCTTT
TRBV6-1	.	TRBJ1-6	once	CASAPYRDNSPLHF	TGTGCCAGCGCCCCGTACAGGGATAATTCACCCCTCCACTTT